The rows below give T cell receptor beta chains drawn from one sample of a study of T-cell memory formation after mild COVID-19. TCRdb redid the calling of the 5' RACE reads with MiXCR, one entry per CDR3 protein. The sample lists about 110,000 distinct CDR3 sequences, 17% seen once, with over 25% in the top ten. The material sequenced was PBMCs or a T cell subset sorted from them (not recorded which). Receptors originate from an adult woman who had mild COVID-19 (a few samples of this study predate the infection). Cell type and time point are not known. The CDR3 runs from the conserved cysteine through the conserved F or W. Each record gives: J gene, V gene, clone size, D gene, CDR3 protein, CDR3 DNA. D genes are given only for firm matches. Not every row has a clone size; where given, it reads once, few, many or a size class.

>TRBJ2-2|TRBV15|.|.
CATSRGQTNTGELFF
TGTGCCACCAGCAGGGGACAAACGAACACCGGGGAGCTGTTTTTT
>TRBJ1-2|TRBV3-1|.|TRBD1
CASSRQGERYGYTF
TGTGCCAGCAGCCGACAGGGAGAGAGATATGGCTACACCTTC
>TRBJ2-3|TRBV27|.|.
CASLDYSTDTQYF
TGTGCCAGCCTGGACTATAGCACAGATACGCAGTATTTT
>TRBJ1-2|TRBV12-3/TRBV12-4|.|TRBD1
CASSPRTGNYGYTF
TGTGCCAGCAGTCCCCGGACAGGGAACTATGGCTACACCTTC
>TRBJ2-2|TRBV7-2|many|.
CASSLEAVVWGGTGELFF
TGTGCCAGCAGCTTAGAAGCGGTGGTGTGGGGAGGAACCGGGGAGCTGTTTTTT
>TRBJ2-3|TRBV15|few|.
CATSRDDLTDTQYF
TGTGCCACCAGCAGAGACGACCTCACAGATACGCAGTATTTT
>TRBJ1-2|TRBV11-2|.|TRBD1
CASSPGGFLLYGYTF
TGTGCCAGCAGCCCAGGGGGGTTTCTTCTCTATGGCTACACCTTC
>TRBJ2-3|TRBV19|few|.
CASTPGTDTQYF
TGTGCCAGTACCCCTGGCACAGATACGCAGTATTTT
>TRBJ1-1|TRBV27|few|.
CASRGGGNTEAFF
TGTGCCAGCCGCGGTGGGGGGAACACTGAAGCTTTCTTT
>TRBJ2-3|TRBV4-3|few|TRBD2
CASSPGTSGKADTQYF
TGCGCCAGCAGCCCTGGGACTAGCGGGAAGGCAGATACGCAGTATTTT
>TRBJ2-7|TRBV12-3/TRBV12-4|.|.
CASSHILGKGPYEQYF
TGTGCCAGCAGCCACATTTTGGGGAAGGGGCCCTACGAGCAGTACTTC
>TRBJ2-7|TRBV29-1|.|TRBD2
CSVEIAGGTYEQYF
TGCAGCGTTGAAATAGCGGGAGGTACCTACGAGCAGTACTTC
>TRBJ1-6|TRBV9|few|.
CASSPGEGYPLHF
TGTGCCAGCAGCCCCGGTGAGGGGTATCCCCTCCACTTT
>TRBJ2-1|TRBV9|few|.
CASSRSGSRSYNEQFF
TGTGCCAGCAGCCGCTCGGGGAGTCGCTCCTACAATGAGCAGTTCTTC
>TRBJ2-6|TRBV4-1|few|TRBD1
CASSQPGQGRANVLTF
TGCGCCAGCAGCCAGCCGGGACAGGGGAGGGCCAACGTCCTGACTTTC
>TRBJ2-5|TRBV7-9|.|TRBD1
CASSSTGTGMSQETQYF
TGTGCCAGCAGCTCAACAGGGACAGGGATGTCCCAAGAGACCCAGTACTTC
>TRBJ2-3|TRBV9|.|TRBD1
CASSVDRGHSPDTQYF
TGTGCCAGCAGCGTGGACAGGGGCCACAGCCCCGATACGCAGTATTTT
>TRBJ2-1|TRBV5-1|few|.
CASSSDMFDGEQFF
TGCGCCAGCAGCTCGGACATGTTTGACGGTGAGCAGTTCTTC
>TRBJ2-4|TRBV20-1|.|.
CSARDGAPPALLAKNIQYF
TGCAGTGCTAGAGATGGGGCGCCGCCGGCTCTGCTAGCCAAAAACATTCAGTACTTC
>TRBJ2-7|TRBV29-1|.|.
CSVEGGADEQYF
TGCAGCGTTGAAGGGGGCGCGGACGAGCAGTACTTC
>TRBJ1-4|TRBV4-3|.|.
CASSRGSTATNEKLFF
TGCGCCAGCAGCCGAGGGTCGACAGCAACTAATGAAAAACTGTTTTTT
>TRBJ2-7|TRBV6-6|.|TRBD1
CASSPNPGTGFYEQYF
TGTGCCAGCAGTCCCAACCCCGGGACAGGGTTTTACGAGCAGTACTTC
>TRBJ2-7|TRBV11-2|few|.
CASSLDSWDFITAGYEQYF
TGTGCCAGCAGCTTAGATTCGTGGGACTTTATTACGGCGGGCTACGAGCAGTACTTC
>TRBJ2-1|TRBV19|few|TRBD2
CASSMGLAGVTYNEQFF
TGTGCCAGTAGTATGGGGCTAGCGGGAGTGACCTACAATGAGCAGTTCTTC
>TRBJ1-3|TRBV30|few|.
CAWLTPGNTIYF
TGTGCCTGGCTCACCCCTGGAAACACCATATATTTT
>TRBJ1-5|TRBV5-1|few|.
CASSLQTQWRINQPQHF
TGCGCCAGCAGCTTGCAAACCCAGTGGAGGATAAATCAGCCCCAGCATTTT
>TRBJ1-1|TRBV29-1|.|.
CSVEDRSTEAFF
TGCAGCGTTGAAGATCGTAGCACTGAAGCTTTCTTT
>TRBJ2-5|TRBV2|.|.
CASTMNSQETQYF
TGTGCCAGCACTATGAACAGTCAAGAGACCCAGTACTTC
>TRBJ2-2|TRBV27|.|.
CASSFIGSNTGELFF
TGTGCCAGCAGTTTCATAGGATCGAACACCGGGGAGCTGTTTTTT
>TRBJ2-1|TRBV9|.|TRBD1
CASSAQTGPREQFF
TGTGCCAGCAGCGCTCAGACAGGGCCAAGGGAGCAGTTCTTC
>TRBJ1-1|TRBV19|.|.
CASTPTIAWDTMNTEAFF
TGTGCCAGTACTCCGACGATAGCGTGGGACACCATGAACACTGAAGCTTTCTTT
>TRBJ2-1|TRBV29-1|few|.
CSVETSHYEQFF
TGCAGCGTTGAGACTAGTCACTATGAGCAGTTCTTC
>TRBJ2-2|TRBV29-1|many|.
CSVQPQGNTGELFF
TGCAGCGTGCAACCACAGGGGAACACCGGGGAGCTGTTTTTT
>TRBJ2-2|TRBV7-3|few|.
CASSSGQGLNTGELFF
TGTGCCAGCAGCTCAGGACAGGGACTAAACACCGGGGAGCTGTTTTTT
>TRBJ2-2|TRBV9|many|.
CASSVGGTGELFF
TGTGCCAGCAGCGTCGGCGGCACCGGGGAGCTGTTTTTT
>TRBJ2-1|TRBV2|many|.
CASSEWVQYNEQFF
TGTGCCAGCAGTGAATGGGTCCAATACAATGAGCAGTTCTTC
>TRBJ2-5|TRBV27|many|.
CASRGAYQETQYF
TGTGCCAGCAGAGGAGCTTACCAAGAGACCCAGTACTTC
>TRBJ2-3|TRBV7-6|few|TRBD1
CASSLVWTGGADTQYF
TGTGCCAGCAGCTTAGTGTGGACAGGGGGCGCAGATACGCAGTATTTT
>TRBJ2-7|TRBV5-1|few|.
CASSLALSGDEQYF
TGCGCCAGCAGCTTGGCCCTGTCGGGTGACGAGCAGTACTTC
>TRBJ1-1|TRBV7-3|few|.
CASSPHPGGAEAFF
TGTGCCAGCAGCCCACACCCGGGGGGGGCTGAAGCTTTCTTT
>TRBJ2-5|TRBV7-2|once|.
CASSLVIFQETQYF
TGTGCCAGCAGCTTAGTTATATTCCAAGAGACCCAGTACTTC
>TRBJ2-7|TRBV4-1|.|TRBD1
CASSPFPGQGPEQYF
TGCGCCAGCAGCCCATTTCCGGGACAGGGTCCCGAGCAGTACTTC
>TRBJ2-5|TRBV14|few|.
CASSHINGEETQYF
TGTGCCAGCAGCCATATTAACGGGGAAGAGACCCAGTACTTC